This TCR beta chain was sequenced in a study of blood T cell repertoires in COVID-19. Germline lookup yields CDR1 SGHVS and CDR2 FNYEAQ. The CDR3 has 14 amino acids. The V and J ends lost 1 base and 4 bases, in that order; junction bases with no gene match: 3. In the authors' methods: Reference gene primer amplification in the assay estimated nucleated cell counts. TCRdb keeps only in-frame clones here, not all; method: immunoSEQ multiplex PCR. That table furnishes V, J and clone size, whereas the DNA furnished D and trimming. This table has some 290,000 clones, 90% to 95% appearing once. Participant ages covered about 18 to 90 years across 24 US areas. Participants had their cohort set by participant-reported clinical history.

Sequenced: PBMCs or T cells enriched from blood (not recorded which). This clonotype was sampled from a woman aged 25 to 39 who had been exposed to COVID-19. J is TRBJ2-7 and V is TRBV7-6, with 8 positions matching TRBD1. CDR3 amino acids: CASSLVGQGYEQYF. The CDR3 DNA is TGTGCCAGCAGCTTAGTTGGACAGGGTTACGAGCAGTACTTC.